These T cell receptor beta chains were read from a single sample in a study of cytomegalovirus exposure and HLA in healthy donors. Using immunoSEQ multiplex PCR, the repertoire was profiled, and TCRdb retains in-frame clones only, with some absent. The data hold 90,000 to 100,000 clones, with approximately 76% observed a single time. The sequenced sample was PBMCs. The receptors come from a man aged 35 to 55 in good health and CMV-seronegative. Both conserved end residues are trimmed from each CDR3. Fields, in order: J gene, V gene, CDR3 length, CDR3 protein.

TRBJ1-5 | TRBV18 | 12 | ASSPSRGNQPQH
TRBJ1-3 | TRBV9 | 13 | ASSGTGVAGNTIY
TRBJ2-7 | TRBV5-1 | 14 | ASSLDGGSTSYEQY
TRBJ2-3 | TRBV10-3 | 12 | AISFRQNTDTQY
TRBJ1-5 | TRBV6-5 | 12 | ASSYQRSNQPQH
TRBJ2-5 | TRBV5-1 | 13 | ASSLILARERTQY
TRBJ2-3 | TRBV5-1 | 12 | ASSTGQGSNTQY
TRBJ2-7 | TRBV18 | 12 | ASSPPSSSLEQY
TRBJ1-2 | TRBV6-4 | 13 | ASSPKDGTGEGYT
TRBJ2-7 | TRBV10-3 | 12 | AISETGGSYEQY
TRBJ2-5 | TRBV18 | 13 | ASSPDRGDWETQY
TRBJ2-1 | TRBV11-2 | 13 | ASSITGTSYNEQF
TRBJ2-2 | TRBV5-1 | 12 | ASSLLTRAGELF
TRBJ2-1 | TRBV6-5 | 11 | ASSYSGGIEQF
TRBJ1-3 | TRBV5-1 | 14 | ASSPTGTVSGNTIY
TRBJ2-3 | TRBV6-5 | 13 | ASSYSSGITDTQY
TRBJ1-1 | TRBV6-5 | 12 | ASSYRTGNTEAF
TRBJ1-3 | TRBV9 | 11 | ASRHTGTAEIY
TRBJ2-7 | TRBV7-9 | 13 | SSSLASGRLNEQY
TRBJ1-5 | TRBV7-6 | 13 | ASSRAQGYNQPQH
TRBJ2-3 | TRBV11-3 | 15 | ASSSNSGSLGTDTQY
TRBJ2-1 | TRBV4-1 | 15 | ASSQPGLAGGRNEQF
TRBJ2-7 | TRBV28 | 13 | ASSFVGATVYEQY
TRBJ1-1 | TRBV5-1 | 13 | ASRRETGMNTEAF
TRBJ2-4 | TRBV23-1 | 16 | ASSQSGQGNLAKNIQY
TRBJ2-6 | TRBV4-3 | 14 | ASNSDRVSGANVLT
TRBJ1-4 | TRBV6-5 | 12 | ASREDRGREKLF
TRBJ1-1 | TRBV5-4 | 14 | ASTRRWGAMNTEAF
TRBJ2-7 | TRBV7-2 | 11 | ASGTSGAYEQY
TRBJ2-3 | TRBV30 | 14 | AWSVRREARTDTQY
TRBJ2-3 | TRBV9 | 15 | ASSSHTGTMGTDTQY
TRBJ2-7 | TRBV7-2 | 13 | ASSLEAGGWYEQY
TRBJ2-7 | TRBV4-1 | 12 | ASSQVTGRNEQY
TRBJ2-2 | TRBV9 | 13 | ASSVRGTATGELF
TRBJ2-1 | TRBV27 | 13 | ASSFVAGGNNEQF
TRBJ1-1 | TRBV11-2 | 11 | ASSTEWNTEAF
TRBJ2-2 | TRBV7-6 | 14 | ASSPTYPRYTGELF
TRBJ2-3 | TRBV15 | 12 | ATRRQPSTDTQY
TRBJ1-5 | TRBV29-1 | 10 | SVQGAEQPQH
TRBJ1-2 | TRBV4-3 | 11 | ASSQRAGLGYT
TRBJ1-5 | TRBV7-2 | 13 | ASSTHGQGQQPQH
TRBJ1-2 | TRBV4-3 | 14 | ASRKGSTNLNYGYT
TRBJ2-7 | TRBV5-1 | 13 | ASSLGPTSSYEQY
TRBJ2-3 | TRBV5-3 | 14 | ARRVPLVQGPDTQY
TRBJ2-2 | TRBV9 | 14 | ASSARGRGSTGELF
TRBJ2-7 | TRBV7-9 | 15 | SSSSQSSTRVSYEQY
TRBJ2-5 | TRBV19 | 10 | ASSIALGTQY
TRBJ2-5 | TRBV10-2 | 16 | ASSESMGLATKGETQY
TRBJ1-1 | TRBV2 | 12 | ASSGGRLNTEAF
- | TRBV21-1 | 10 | ASTFQYYEQY
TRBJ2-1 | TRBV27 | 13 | ASSLFGTGFREQF
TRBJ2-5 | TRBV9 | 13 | ASTSSGRAQETQY
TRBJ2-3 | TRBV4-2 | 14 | ASSHDRDASTDTQY
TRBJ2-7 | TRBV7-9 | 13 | SSSLITGTGYEQY
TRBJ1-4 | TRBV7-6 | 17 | ASSLGLPGQRATNEKLF
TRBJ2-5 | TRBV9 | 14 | ASSVAQGRVGETQY
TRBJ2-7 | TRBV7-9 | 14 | ASSPQGTEVRDEQY